This TCR beta chain originates from a study of blood T cell repertoires in COVID-19. Study as a whole: Whether acute or convalescent, the COVID-19 samples came from the United States, Italy and Spain. The cDNA or gDNA used as material had been derived from T cells, B-cell-depleted T cells, or PBMCs.

Trimming removed 1 base at V and 3 bases at J, with 16 bases between. The length of the CDR3 is 17 residues. CDR1 is LNHNV, CDR2 YYDKDF, per germline (reference sequence). Original data processing: Nucleated cell number was recorded as an estimate derived from reference gene primer amplification. Produced via immunoSEQ multiplex PCR; TCRdb's table is partial and in-frame only. V, J and clone size are those of that table, while D and trimming were read from the DNA. This table holds 210,000 or so clones, around 82% found once. This chain connects TRBV15 to TRBJ1-5, with D unresolved. The receptor was isolated from a man aged 45-65 years with active or convalescent COVID-19. The sample comprised peripheral blood. CDR3: CATSRGRQALYNQPQHF. As DNA, the CDR3 is TGTGCCACCAGCAGAGGAAGGCAGGCCTTATACAATCAGCCCCAGCATTTT.